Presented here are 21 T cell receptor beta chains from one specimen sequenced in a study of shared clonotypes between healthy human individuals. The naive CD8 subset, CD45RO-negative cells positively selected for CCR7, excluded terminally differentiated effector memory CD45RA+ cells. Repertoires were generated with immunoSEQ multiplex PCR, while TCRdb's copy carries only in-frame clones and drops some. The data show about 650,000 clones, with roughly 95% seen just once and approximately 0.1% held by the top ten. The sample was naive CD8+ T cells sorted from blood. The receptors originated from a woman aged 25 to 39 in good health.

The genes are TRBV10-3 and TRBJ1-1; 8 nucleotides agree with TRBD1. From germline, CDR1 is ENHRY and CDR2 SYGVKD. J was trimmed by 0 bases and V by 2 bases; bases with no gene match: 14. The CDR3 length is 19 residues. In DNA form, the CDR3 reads TGTGCCATCAGTGAGCAGGGGACATTCCGACAGGGGATGAACACTGAAGCTTTCTTT. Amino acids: CAISEQGTFRQGMNTEAFF.

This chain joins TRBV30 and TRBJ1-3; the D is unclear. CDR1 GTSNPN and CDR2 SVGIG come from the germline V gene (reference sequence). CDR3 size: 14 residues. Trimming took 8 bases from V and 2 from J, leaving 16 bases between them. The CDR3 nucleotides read TGTGCCATTGGAGCCGGGATAGCTGGAAACACCATATATTTT. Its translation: CAIGAGIAGNTIYF.

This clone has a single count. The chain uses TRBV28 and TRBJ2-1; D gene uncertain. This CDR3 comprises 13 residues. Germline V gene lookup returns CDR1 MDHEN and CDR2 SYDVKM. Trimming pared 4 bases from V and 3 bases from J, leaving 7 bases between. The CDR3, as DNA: TGTGCCAGCAGTTCTTGGATCTACAATGAGCAGTTCTTC. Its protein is CASSSWIYNEQFF.

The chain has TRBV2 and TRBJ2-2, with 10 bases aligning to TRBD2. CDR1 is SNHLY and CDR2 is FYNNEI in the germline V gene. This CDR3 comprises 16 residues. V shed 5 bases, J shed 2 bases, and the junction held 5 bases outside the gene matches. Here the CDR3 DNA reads TGTGCCAGCAGTACCCGGACTAGCGGTAACACCGGGGAGCTGTTTTTT. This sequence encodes CASSTRTSGNTGELFF.

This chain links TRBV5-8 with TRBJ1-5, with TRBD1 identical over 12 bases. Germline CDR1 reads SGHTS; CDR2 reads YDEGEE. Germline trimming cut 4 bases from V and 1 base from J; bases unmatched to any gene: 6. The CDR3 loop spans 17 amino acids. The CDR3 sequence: CASSTGQGALSNQPQHF. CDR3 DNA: TGTGCCAGCAGCACGGGACAGGGGGCGTTAAGCAATCAGCCCCAGCATTTT.

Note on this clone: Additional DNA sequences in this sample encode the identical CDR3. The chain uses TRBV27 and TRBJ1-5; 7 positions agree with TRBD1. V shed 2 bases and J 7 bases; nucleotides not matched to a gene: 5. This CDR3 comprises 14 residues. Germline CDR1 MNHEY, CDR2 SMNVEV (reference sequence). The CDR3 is CASSLTGANQPQHF. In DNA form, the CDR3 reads TGTGCCAGCAGTTTAACAGGGGCTAACCAGCCCCAGCATTTT.

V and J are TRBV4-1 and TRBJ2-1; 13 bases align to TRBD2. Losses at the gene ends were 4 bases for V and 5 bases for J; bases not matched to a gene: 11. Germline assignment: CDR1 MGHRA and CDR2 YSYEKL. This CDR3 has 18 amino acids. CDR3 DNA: TGCGCCAGCAGCCCAATGGGACTAGCGGGAATAAGGGACAATGAGCAGTTCTTC. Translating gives CASSPMGLAGIRDNEQFF.

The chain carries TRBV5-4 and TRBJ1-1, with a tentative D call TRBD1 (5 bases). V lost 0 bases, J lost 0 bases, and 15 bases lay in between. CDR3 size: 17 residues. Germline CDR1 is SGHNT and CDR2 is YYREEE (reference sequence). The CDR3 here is CASSLAVVGGMNTEAFF. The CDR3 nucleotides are TGTGCCAGCAGCTTGGCCGTGGTCGGGGGAATGAACACTGAAGCTTTCTTT.

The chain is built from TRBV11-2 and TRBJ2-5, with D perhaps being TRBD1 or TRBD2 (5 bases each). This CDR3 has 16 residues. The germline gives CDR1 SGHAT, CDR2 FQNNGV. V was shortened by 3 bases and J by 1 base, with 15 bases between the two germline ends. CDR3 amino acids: CASSFFSGPTQETQYF. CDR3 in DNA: TGTGCCAGCAGCTTTTTCTCGGGACCGACCCAAGAGACCCAGTACTTC.

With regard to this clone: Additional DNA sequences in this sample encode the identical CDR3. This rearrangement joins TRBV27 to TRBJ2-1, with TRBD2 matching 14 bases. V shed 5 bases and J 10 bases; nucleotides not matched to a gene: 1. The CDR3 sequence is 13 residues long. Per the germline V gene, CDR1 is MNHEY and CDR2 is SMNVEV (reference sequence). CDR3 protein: CASSGLAGGEQFF. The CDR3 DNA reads TGTGCCAGCAGTGGACTAGCGGGGGGAGAGCAGTTCTTC.

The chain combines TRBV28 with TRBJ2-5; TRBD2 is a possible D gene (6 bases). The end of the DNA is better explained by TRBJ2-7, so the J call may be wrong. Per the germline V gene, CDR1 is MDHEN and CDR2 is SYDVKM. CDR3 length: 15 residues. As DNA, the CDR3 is TGTGCCAGCAGTTACAAACCCGGGAGCTCCTACGAGCAGTACTTC. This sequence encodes CASSYKPGSSYEQYF.

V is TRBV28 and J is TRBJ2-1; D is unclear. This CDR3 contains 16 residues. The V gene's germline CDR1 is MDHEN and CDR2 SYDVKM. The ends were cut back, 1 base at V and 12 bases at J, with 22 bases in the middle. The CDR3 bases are TGTGCCAGCAGTTTATTGCGGCGGATTGGATCTCTGGGGCAGTTCTTC. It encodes CASSLLRRIGSLGQFF.

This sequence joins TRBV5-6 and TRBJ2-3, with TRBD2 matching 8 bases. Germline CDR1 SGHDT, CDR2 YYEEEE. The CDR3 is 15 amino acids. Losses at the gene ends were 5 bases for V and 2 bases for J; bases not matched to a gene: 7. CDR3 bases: TGTGCCAGCAGTCATACTAGCGGCAACACAGATACGCAGTATTTT. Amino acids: CASSHTSGNTDTQYF. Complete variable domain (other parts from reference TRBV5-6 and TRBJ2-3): DAGVTQSPTHLIKTRGQQVTLRCSPKSGHDTVSWYQQALGQGPQFIFQYYEEEERQRGNFPDRFSGHQFPNYSSELNVNALLLGDSALYLCASSHTSGNTDTQYFGPGTRLTVL.

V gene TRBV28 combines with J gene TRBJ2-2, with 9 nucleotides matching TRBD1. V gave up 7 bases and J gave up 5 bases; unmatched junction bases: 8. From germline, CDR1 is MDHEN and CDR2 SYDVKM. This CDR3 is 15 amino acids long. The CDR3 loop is CASTKLTGGTGELFF. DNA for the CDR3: TGTGCCAGCACCAAACTGACAGGGGGGACCGGGGAGCTGTTTTTT.

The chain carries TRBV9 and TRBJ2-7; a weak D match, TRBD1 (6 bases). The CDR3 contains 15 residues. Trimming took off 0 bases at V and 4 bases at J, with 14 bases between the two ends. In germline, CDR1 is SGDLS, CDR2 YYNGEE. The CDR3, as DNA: TGTGCCAGCAGCGTAGATTACAGGGCTGGTTACGAGCAGTACTTC. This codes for CASSVDYRAGYEQYF.

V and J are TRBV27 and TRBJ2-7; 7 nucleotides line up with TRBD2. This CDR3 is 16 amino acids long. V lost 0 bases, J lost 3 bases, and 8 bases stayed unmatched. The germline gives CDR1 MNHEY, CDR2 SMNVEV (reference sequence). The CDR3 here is CASSLSSQAGFYEQYF. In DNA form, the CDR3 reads TGTGCCAGCAGTTTATCGAGTCAAGCGGGATTCTACGAGCAGTACTTC.

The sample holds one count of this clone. The DNA of the CDR3 is TGCGCCAGCAGTGAGTCGCCTGCCTACGAGCAGTACTTC. Its translation: CASSESPAYEQYF. The chain couples TRBV10-1 to TRBJ2-7, with no clear D. The CDR3 is 13 amino acids. Between the trimmed V and J ends, which lost 0 bases and 2 bases, there was a span of 5 bases. Per germline, CDR1 WNHNN and CDR2 SYGVQD (reference sequence).

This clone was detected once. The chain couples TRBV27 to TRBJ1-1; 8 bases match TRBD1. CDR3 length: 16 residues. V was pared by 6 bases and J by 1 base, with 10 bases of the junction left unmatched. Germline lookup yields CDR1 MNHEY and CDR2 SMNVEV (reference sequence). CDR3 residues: CASRWTGPGSNTEAFF. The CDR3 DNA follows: TGTGCCAGCAGGTGGACAGGGCCGGGCTCGAACACTGAAGCTTTCTTT.

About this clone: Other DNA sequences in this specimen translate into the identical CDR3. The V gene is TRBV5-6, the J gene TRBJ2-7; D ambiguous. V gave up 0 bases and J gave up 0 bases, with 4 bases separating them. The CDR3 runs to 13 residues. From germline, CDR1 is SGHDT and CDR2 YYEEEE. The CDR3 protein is CASSLGNSYEQYF. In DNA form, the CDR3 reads TGTGCCAGCAGCTTGGGGAACTCCTACGAGCAGTACTTC.

The CDR3 nucleotides read TGTGCCAGCAGTTTGACTAGCGGGCTTATATACGAGCAGTACTTC. This translates into CASSLTSGLIYEQYF. The V call is TRBV27, the J call TRBJ2-7; 10 bases line up with TRBD2. The V and J ends lost 3 bases and 4 bases, in that order; junction bases with no gene match: 6. CDR3 length: 15 amino acids. Germline loops: CDR1 MNHEY, CDR2 SMNVEV (reference sequence).

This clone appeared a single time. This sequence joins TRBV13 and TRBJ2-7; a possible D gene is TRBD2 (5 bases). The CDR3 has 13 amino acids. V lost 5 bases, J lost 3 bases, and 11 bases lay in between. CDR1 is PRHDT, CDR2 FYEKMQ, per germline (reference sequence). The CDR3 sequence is CASSPPSGYEQYF. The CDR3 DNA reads TGTGCCAGCAGCCCACCGAGCGGCTACGAGCAGTACTTC.